This TCR beta chain derives from a study of blood T cell repertoires in COVID-19. Study context: Acute and convalescent COVID-19 samples came from the United States, Italy and Spain.

Data came from immunoSEQ multiplex PCR; TCRdb stores just in-frame clones and leaves some out. The table records about 250,000 clones, roughly 80% of them present only once. The sample consisted of peripheral blood. This sequence was found in an older woman with active or convalescent COVID-19.

This chain's CDR3 is CASSTGQGRYTGELFF. CDR3 sequence (DNA): TGTGCCAGTAGTACGGGACAGGGGCGTTATACCGGGGAGCTGTTTTTT. The chain carries TRBV19 and TRBJ2-2; TRBD1 matches 10 bases. V gave up 4 bases and J gave up 5 bases; unmatched junction bases: 7. The CDR3 spans 16 residues. The V gene's germline CDR1 is LNHDA and CDR2 SQIVND (reference sequence).